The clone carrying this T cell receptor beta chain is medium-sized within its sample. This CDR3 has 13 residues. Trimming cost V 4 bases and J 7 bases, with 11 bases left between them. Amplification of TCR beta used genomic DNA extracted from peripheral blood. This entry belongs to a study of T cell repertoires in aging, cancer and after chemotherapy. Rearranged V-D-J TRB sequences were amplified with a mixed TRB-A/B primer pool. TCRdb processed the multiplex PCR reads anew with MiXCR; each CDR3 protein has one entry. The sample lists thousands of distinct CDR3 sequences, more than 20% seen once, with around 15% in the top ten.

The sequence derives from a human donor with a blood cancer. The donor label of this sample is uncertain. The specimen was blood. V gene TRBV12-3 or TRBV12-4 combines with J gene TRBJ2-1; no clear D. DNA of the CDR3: TGTGCCAGCAGTTCTATTCCTCGGAATGAGCAGTTCTTC. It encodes CASSSIPRNEQFF.